Described below is a single T cell receptor (beta chain) sequence and its context. Its antigen remains unknown. The data are from a study of shared clonotypes between healthy human individuals. At the level of the study: Those who served as donors were a couple of women and a few men between the ages of 18 and 49. The study used three CD4 naive, three CD4 memory, two CD8 naive and one CD8 memory plate per donor.

Study-wide results and limits: In contrast to clonotypes shared by all four donors, non-shared clonotypes had lower generation probabilities.

Only CD45RO-negative cells positively selected for CCR7 counted as naive CD8 cells, so terminally differentiated effector memory CD45RA+ cells were excluded. CDR1 and CDR2 (germline): SGHDT, YYEEEE. V shed 0 bases and J shed 4 bases, with 14 bases lying between them. The CDR3 is made up of 16 amino acids. TCRdb keeps only in-frame clones here, not all; method: immunoSEQ multiplex PCR. The table lists around 2,000,000 clones, about 95% of them singletons. J is TRBJ2-1 and V is TRBV5-6; maybe TRBD2 (7 bases). This clonotype was sampled from a young man in good health. What was sequenced was naive CD8+ T cells sorted from blood. In DNA form, the CDR3 reads TGTGCCAGCAGCTTGGCCGGGGAGGGGGAGTACAATGAGCAGTTCTTC. It codes for CASSLAGEGEYNEQFF.